Following are 12 T cell receptor beta chains from one sample sequenced in a study of blood T cell repertoires in COVID-19. The method was immunoSEQ multiplex PCR; TCRdb's version includes in-frame clones alone and lacks a portion of them. Of 200,000 to 250,000 clones listed, about nine tenths were seen once; the top ten hold 2% to 2.5%. Source material: peripheral blood. Receptors originate from a woman aged 45-65 years with acute or convalescent COVID-19.

This rearrangement joins TRBV28 to TRBJ2-6; TRBD1 is a possible D gene (6 bases). Germline V gene data show CDR1 as MDHEN and CDR2 as SYDVKM. Trimming pared 5 bases from V and 4 bases from J, leaving 12 bases between. The CDR3 has 15 amino acids. This CDR3 reads CASSQQGSGANVLTF. In DNA form, the CDR3 reads TGTGCCAGCAGTCAACAGGGTTCGGGGGCCAACGTCCTGACTTTC.

The chain employs TRBV11-2 and TRBJ2-2, with TRBD1 matching over 10 bases. The CDR3 contains 15 residues. CDR1 is SGHAT, CDR2 FQNNGV, per germline. With V trimmed by 3 bases and J by 4 bases, 2 bases remained unmatched. CDR3 in amino acids: CASSLDRGGTGELFF. The CDR3 DNA reads TGTGCCAGCAGCTTGGACAGGGGGGGCACCGGGGAGCTGTTTTTT.

The rearrangement uses TRBV2 and TRBJ2-7; TRBD2 matches 7 bases. The CDR3 is 14 amino acids. With 5 bases clipped from V and 5 bases from J, the junction kept 9 bases outside the gene matches. Per the germline V gene, CDR1 is SNHLY and CDR2 is FYNNEI. The CDR3: CASSWTRRSDEQYF. The DNA of the CDR3 is TGTGCCAGCAGTTGGACTAGACGGAGCGACGAGCAGTACTTC.

The genes are TRBV9 and TRBJ2-3, with 8 bases that match TRBD1. This CDR3 has 15 residues. Per germline, CDR1 SGDLS and CDR2 YYNGEE. J gave up 4 bases and V 0 bases, and 4 bases lay outside the gene matches. The CDR3 DNA follows: TGTGCCAGCAGCGTAGGCGGACAGGGCTCAGATACGCAGTATTTT. This encodes CASSVGGQGSDTQYF. The full variable domain, completed using reference TRBV9 and TRBJ2-3, is DSGVTQTPKHLITATGQRVTLRCSPRSGDLSVYWYQQSLDQGLQFLIQYYNGEERAKGNILERFSAQQFPDLHSELNLSSLELGDSALYFCASSVGGQGSDTQYFGPGTRLTVL.

V gene TRBV14 combines with J gene TRBJ2-1; D perhaps matches TRBD1 (5 bases). CDR3 length equals 17 residues. Trimming removed 2 bases at V and 6 bases at J, with 20 bases between. The V gene's germline CDR1 is SGHDN and CDR2 FVKESK. This CDR3 reads CASSQRRRIGHSNEQFF. CDR3 DNA sequence: TGTGCCAGCAGCCAACGGCGGCGAATAGGACACTCCAATGAGCAGTTCTTC. Together with reference TRBV14 and TRBJ2-1, the CDR3 gives the full variable domain: EAGVTQFPSHSVIEKGQTVTLRCDPISGHDNLYWYRRVMGKEIKFLLHFVKESKQDESGMPNNRFLAERTGGTYSTLKVQPAELEDSGVYFCASSQRRRIGHSNEQFFGPGTRLTVL.

The sample holds a few counts of this clone. The CDR3 DNA reads TGTGCCAGCAGCCCGCTGGGGGGGGCCCCGGGAGAGACCCAGTACTTC. Its protein product is CASSPLGGAPGETQYF. The genes are TRBV2 and TRBJ2-5, with D perhaps TRBD2 (7 bases). Germline CDR1 reads SNHLY; CDR2 reads FYNNEI. This CDR3 spans 16 amino acids. With 6 bases removed from V and 4 bases from J, the gap between germline ends came to 21 bases.

CDR3 DNA sequence: TGCGCCAGCAGCGCCCACAGGGGGTCTGGGGCCAACGTCCTGACTTTC. Amino acids: CASSAHRGSGANVLTF. The chain couples TRBV5-1 to TRBJ2-6; 8 bases fit TRBD1. The CDR3 is 16 residues long. Germline V gene sequence: CDR1 SGHRS, CDR2 YFSETQ. J was trimmed by 1 base and V by 4 bases; bases with no gene match: 4.

V is TRBV6-5 and J is TRBJ2-2; 8 bases are shared with TRBD1. Trimming took 5 bases from V and 7 from J; bases not matched to a gene: 6. This CDR3 has 14 residues. Germline CDR1 MNHEY, CDR2 SVGAGI. CDR3 residues: CASSMDRVSGELFF. CDR3 DNA: TGTGCCAGCAGTATGGACAGGGTCAGCGGGGAGCTGTTTTTT.

The rearrangement uses TRBV6-2 or TRBV6-3 and TRBJ2-7, with D possibly matching TRBD2 (5 bases). CDR3 length: 14 residues. Per the germline V gene, CDR1 is MNHEY and CDR2 is SVGEGT. The ends were cut back, 6 bases at V and 2 bases at J, with 14 bases in the middle. CDR3 sequence (DNA): TGTGCCAGCAGCCTCGGGGAACCAACCTACGAGCAGTACTTC. Translation gives CASSLGEPTYEQYF.

Remarks on this clone: A junction end diverges from the germline sequence, so it may reflect a read error. This sample also contains other DNA sequences that code for the same CDR3. V is TRBV15 and J is TRBJ1-5; D remains ambiguous. The CDR3 covers 13 residues. Per the germline V gene, CDR1 is LNHNV and CDR2 is YYDKDF (reference sequence). In DNA form, the CDR3 reads TGCGCCACCAGCGAAGGTAGCGTTCAGCCCCAGCATTTT. Translated, it gives CATSEGSVQPQHF.

The chain combines TRBV6-5 with TRBJ2-5, with D perhaps TRBD2 (5 bases). Germline values: CDR1 MNHEY, CDR2 SVGAGI. This CDR3 is 11 amino acids long. The V end was cut by 6 bases, the J end by 5 bases, with 7 bases between. The CDR3: CASSPGETQYF. The CDR3 DNA reads as TGTGCCAGCAGCCCGGGGGAGACCCAGTACTTC.

V is TRBV19 and J is TRBJ1-5; tentative D call: TRBD1 (5 bases). Trimming pared 4 bases from V and 3 bases from J, leaving 7 bases between. The germline V gene has CDR1 LNHDA and CDR2 SQIVND (reference sequence). The CDR3 totals 13 residues. The CDR3 DNA is TGTGCCAGTAGTACAGGGTTCAATCAGCCCCAGCATTTT. Translated, it gives CASSTGFNQPQHF.